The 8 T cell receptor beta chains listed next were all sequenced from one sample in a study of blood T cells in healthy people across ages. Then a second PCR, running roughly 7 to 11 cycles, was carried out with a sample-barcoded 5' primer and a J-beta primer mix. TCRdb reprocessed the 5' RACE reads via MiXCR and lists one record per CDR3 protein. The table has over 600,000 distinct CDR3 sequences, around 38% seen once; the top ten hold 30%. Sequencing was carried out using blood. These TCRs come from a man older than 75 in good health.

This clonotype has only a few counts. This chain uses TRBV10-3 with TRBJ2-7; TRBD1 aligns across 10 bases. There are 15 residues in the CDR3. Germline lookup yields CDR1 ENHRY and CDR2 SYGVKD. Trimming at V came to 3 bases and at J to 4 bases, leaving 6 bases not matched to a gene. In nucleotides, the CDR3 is TGTGCCATCAGTGAAAATGGACAGGGGGTGTACGAGCAGTACTTC. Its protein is CAISENGQGVYEQYF.

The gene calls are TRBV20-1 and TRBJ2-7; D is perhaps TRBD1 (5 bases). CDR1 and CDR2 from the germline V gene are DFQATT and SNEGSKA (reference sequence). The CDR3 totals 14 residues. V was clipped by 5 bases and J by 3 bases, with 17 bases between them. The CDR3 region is CSAQGVSENYEQYF. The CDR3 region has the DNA TGCAGTGCTCAAGGGGTATCGGAAAACTACGAGCAGTACTTC.

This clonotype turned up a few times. The CDR3 DNA reads TGCGCCAGCAGCTTGGTCGAGGGGACGGGTAGAGGCTACACCTTC. As protein: CASSLVEGTGRGYTF. The genes are TRBV5-1 and TRBJ1-2; D is possibly TRBD1 (5 bases). Trimming pared 0 bases from V and 8 bases from J, leaving 17 bases between. The CDR3 length is 15 residues. CDR1 is SGHRS, CDR2 YFSETQ, per germline.

CDR3 amino acids: CASSLLGDGGYNEQFF. The CDR3, as DNA: TGTGCCAGCAGCTTACTGGGGGATGGGGGTTACAATGAGCAGTTCTTC. This sequence joins TRBV11-3 and TRBJ2-1; D may be TRBD1 or TRBD2 (5 bases each). This CDR3 region has 16 residues. Germline CDR1 SGHNT, CDR2 YENEEA. Trimming took off 2 bases at V and 4 bases at J, with 15 bases between the two ends.

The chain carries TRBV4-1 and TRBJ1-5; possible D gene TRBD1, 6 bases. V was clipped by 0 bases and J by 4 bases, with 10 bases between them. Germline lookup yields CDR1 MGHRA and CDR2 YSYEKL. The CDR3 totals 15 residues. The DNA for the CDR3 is TGCGCCAGCAGCCAAGATCCAGGGGTGAATCAGCCCCAGCATTTT. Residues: CASSQDPGVNQPQHF.

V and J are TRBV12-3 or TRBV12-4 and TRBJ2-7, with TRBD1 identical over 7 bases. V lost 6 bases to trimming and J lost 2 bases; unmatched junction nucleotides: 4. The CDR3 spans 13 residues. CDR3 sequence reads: CASRGDSTYEQYF. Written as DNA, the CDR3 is TGTGCCAGCAGGGGGGACAGTACCTACGAGCAGTACTTC.

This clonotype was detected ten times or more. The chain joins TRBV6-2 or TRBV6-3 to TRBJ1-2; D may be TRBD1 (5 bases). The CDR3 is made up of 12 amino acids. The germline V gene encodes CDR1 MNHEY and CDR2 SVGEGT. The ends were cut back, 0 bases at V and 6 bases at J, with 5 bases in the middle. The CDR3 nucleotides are TGTGCCAGCAGTTACTCAGGGGATGGCTACACCTTC. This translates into CASSYSGDGYTF.

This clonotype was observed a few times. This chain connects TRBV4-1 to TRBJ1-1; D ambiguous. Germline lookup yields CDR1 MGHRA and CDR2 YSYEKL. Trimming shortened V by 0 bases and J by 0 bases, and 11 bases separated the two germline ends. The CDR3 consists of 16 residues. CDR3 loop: CASSQDQNSMNTEAFF. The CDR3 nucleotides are TGCGCCAGCAGCCAAGATCAGAACAGCATGAACACTGAAGCTTTCTTT.